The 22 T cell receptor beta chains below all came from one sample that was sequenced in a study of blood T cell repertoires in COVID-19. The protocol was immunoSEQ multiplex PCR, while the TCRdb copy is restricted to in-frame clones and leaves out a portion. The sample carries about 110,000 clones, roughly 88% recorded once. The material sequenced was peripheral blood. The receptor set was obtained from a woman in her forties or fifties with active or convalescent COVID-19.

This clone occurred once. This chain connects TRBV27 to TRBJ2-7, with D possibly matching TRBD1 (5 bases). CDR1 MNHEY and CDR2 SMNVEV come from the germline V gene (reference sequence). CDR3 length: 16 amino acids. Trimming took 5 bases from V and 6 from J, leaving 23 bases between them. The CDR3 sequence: CASSLQTATEPREQYF. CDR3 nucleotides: TGTGCCAGCAGTCTCCAGACAGCGACGGAACCGCGCGAGCAGTACTTC.

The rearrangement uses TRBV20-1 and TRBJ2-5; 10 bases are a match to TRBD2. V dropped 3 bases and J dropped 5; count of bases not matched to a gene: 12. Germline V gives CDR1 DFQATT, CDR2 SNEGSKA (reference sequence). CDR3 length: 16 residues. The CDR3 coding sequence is TGCAGTGCTAGTGGTATTGAGCGGGAGGGGTGGGAGACCCAGTACTTC. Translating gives CSASGIEREGWETQYF.

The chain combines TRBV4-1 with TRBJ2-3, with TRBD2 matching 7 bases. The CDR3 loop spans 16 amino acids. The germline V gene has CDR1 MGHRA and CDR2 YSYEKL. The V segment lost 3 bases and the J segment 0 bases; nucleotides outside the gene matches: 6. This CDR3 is CASSHDGRTSTDTQYF. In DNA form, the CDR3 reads TGCGCCAGCAGCCATGACGGGAGGACTAGCACAGATACGCAGTATTTT.

CDR3 DNA sequence: TGTGCCAGTAGAAGCTCCTCTGGGGCCAACGTCCTGACTTTC. Its protein product is CASRSSSGANVLTF. The genes are TRBV19 and TRBJ2-6; D is undetermined. The germline V and J ends were trimmed by 6 bases and 0 bases, with 6 bases remaining between them. Germline CDR1 is LNHDA and CDR2 is SQIVND (reference sequence). The CDR3 contains 14 residues.

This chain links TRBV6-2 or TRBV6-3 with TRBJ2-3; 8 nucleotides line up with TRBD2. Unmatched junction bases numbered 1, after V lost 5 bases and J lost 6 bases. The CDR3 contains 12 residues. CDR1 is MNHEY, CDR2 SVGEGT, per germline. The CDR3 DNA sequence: TGTGCCAGCAGTATAGCGGGGGATACGCAGTATTTT. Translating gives CASSIAGDTQYF.

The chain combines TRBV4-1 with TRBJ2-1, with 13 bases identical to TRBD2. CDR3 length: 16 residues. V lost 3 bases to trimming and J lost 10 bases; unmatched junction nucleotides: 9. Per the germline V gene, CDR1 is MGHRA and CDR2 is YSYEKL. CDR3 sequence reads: CASSHATSGRAREQFF. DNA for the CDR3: TGCGCCAGCAGCCACGCAACTAGCGGGAGGGCCCGCGAGCAGTTCTTC.

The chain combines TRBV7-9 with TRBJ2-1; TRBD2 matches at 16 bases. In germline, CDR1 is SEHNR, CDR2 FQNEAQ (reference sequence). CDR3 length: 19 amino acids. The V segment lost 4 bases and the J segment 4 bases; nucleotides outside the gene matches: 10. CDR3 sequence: CASSYRAGTSGRGYNEQFF. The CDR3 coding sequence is TGTGCCAGCAGCTACCGGGCCGGGACTAGCGGGAGGGGGTACAATGAGCAGTTCTTC. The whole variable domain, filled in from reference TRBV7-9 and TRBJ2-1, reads DTGVSQNPRHKITKRGQNVTFRCDPISEHNRLYWYRQTLGQGPEFLTYFQNEAQLEKSRLLSDRFSAERPKGSFSTLEIQRTEQGDSAMYLCASSYRAGTSGRGYNEQFFGPGTRLTVL.

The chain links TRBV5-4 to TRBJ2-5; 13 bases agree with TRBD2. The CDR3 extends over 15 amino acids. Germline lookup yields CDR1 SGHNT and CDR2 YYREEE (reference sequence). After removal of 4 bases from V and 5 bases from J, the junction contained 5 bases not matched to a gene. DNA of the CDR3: TGTGCCAGCAGCAAAACTAGCGGGAGGGCCGAGACCCAGTACTTC. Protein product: CASSKTSGRAETQYF.

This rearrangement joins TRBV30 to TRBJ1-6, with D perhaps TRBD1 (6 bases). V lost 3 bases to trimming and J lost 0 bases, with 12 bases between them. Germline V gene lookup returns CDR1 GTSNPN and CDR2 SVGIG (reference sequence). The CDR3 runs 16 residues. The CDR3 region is CAWRGGRRSYNSPLHF. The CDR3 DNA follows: TGTGCCTGGAGAGGGGGTCGCCGCTCCTATAATTCACCCCTCCACTTT.

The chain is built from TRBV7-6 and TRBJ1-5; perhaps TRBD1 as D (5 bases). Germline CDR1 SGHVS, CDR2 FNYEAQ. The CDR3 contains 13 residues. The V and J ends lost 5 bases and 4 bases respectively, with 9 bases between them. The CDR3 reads CASSRRGNQPQHF. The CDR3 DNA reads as TGTGCCAGCAGCCGAAGGGGTAATCAGCCCCAGCATTTT. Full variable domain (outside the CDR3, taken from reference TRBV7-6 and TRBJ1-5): GAGVSQSPRYKVTKRGQDVALRCDPISGHVSLYWYRQALGQGPEFLTYFNYEAQQDKSGLPNDRFSAERPEGSISTLTIQRTEQRDSAMYRCASSRRGNQPQHFGDGTRLSIL.

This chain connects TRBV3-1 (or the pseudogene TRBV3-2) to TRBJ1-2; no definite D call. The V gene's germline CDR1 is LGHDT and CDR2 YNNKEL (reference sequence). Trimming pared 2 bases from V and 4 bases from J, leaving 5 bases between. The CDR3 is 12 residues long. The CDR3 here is CASSQSGYGYTF. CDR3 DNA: TGTGCCAGCAGCCAAAGCGGCTATGGCTACACCTTC.

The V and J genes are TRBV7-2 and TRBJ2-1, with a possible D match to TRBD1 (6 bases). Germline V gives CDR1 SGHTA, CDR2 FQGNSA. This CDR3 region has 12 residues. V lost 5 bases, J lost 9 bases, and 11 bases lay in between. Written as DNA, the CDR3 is TGTGCCAGCAGCCAGGGGATACTTGAGCAGTTCTTC. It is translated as CASSQGILEQFF. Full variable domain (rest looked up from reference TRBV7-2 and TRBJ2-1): GAGVSQSPSNKVTEKGKDVELRCDPISGHTALYWYRQSLGQGLEFLIYFQGNSAPDKSGLPSDRFSAERTGGSVSTLTIQRTQQEDSAVYLCASSQGILEQFFGPGTRLTVL.

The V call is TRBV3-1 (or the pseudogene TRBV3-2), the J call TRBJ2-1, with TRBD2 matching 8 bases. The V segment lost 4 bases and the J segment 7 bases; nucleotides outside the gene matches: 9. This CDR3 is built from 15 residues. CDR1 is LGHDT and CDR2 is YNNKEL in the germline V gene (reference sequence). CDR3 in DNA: TGTGCCAGCAGCCGAAGCGGGAGTGCGGGAAATGAGCAGTTCTTC. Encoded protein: CASSRSGSAGNEQFF.

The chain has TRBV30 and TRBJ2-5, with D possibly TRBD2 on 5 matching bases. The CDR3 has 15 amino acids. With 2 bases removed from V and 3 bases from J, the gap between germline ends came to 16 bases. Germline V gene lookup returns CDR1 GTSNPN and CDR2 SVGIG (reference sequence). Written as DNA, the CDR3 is TGTGCCTGGAGTCGGGAAAGGCTCCCAGAAGAGACCCAGTACTTC. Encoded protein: CAWSRERLPEETQYF.

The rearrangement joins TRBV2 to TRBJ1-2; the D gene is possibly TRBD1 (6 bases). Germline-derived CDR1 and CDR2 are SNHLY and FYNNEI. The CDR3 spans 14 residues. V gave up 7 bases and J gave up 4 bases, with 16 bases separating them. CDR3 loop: CASTRGPTIYGYTF. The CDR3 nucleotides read TGTGCCAGCACCAGGGGTCCAACCATCTATGGCTACACCTTC.

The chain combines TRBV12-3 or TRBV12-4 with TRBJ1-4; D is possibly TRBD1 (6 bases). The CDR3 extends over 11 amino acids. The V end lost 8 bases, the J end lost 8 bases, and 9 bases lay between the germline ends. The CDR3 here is CASRTGEKLFF. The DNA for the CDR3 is TGTGCCAGCCGTACAGGGGAAAAACTGTTTTTT.

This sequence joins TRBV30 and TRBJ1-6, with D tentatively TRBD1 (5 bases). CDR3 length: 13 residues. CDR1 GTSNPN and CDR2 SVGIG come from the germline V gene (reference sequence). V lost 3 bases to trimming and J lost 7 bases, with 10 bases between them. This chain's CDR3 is CAWRAGGNSPLHF. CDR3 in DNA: TGTGCCTGGAGAGCCGGGGGGAATTCACCCCTCCACTTT.

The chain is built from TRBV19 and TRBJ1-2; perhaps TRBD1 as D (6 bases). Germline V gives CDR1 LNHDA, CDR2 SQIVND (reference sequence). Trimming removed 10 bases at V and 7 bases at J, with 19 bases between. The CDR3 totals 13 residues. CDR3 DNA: TGTGCCACTCGACGGGGGGGGGCGAGTGGCTACACCTTC. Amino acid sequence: CATRRGGASGYTF.

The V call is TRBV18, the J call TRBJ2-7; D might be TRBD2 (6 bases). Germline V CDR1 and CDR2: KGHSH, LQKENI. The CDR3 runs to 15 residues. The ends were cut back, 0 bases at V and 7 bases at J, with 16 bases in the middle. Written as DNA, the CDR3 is TGTGCCAGCTCACCACCCCCGGGACTTGGACTGGAGCAGTACTTC. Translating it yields CASSPPPGLGLEQYF.

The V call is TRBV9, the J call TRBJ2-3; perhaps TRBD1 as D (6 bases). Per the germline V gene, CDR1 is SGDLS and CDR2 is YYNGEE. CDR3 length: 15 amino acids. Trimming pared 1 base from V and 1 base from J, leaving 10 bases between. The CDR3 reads CASSVWAGGTDTQYF. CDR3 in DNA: TGTGCCAGCAGCGTATGGGCAGGGGGCACAGATACGCAGTATTTT.

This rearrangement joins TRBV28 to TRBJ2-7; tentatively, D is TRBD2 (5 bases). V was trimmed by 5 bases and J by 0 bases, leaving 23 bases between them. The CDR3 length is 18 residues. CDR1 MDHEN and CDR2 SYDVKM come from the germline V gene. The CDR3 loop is CASSPRVGRRSSSYEQYF. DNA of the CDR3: TGTGCCAGCAGTCCGCGGGTAGGCCGCCGATCGAGCTCCTACGAGCAGTACTTC.

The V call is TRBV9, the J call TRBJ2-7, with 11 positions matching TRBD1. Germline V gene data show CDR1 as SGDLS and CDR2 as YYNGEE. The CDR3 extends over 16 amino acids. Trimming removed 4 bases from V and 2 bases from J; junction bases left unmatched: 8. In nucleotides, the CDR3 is TGTGCCAGCAGCCAAACCGGGACAGGGGGTGCCTACGAGCAGTACTTC. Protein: CASSQTGTGGAYEQYF.